The present T cell receptor (beta chain) was sequenced within a study of cytomegalovirus exposure and HLA in healthy donors. General study points: The study put 150 to 200 TCR beta chains on its list as cytomegalovirus-associated.

Vbeta (60) and Jbeta (13) primers were used in the PCR. TCRdb's copy holds only in-frame clones and misses some; the assay was immunoSEQ multiplex PCR. The top ten clones hold approximately 2.8% of a sample with around 150,000 clones, about 70% of them seen once. There are 16 residues in the CDR3. Germline lookup yields CDR1 LGHNT and CDR2 FRNRAP. V was pared by 3 bases and J by 5 bases, with 19 bases between. Note on this clone: As yet, its antigen is unknown.

Sequencing input: PBMCs. The chain has TRBV12-5 and TRBJ2-5, with D possibly matching TRBD1 (5 bases). This TCR came from a male donor in good health and CMV-seronegative. The CDR3 protein is CASGFSTVAGRETQYF. CDR3 nucleotide sequence: TGTGCTAGTGGTTTTTCTACGGTGGCAGGGCGGGAGACCCAGTACTTC.